Each of the 16 T cell receptor beta chains below was sequenced from the same sample in a study of T cells after yellow fever vaccination. TCRdb used MiXCR to reprocess the 5' RACE reads, holding one entry per CDR3 protein. The sample carries 360,000 or so distinct CDR3 sequences, around 10% recorded once. Sequences were derived from PBMCs, sampled on the day of the first yellow fever vaccination. These receptors were collected from a man between 18 and 29 years old who received the YFV17D yellow fever vaccine.

This clonotype was found a few times. This rearrangement joins TRBV12-3 or TRBV12-4 to TRBJ1-5, with a possible D match to TRBD1 (6 bases). The V and J ends lost 3 bases and 7 bases respectively, with 10 bases between them. The CDR3 contains 13 residues. The CDR3: CASSFGRGQPQHF. CDR3 nucleotide sequence: TGTGCCAGCAGTTTTGGCAGGGGACAGCCCCAGCATTTT.

This clonotype was observed a few times. CDR3: CASSGGLAGGTDTQYF. The CDR3 bases are TGTGCCAGCAGTGGGGGACTAGCGGGGGGCACAGATACGCAGTATTTT. The chain uses TRBV12-3 or TRBV12-4 and TRBJ2-3; the match to TRBD2 covers 14 bases. The CDR3 extends over 16 amino acids. V was clipped by 5 bases and J by 1 base; unmatched bases: 2.

This clonotype was observed a handful of times. The rearrangement uses TRBV19 and TRBJ2-7; D not certain. CDR3 length: 13 residues. V gave up 7 bases and J gave up 3 bases, with 13 bases separating them. Germline V gives CDR1 LNHDA, CDR2 SQIVND (reference sequence). CDR3 sequence reads: CASTAGPLYEQYF. DNA of the CDR3: TGTGCCAGTACCGCCGGGCCACTCTACGAGCAGTACTTC.

There are a few counts of this clonotype. The chain carries TRBV4-1 and TRBJ2-2; TRBD1 aligns across 8 bases. CDR3 length: 20 amino acids. Per germline, CDR1 MGHRA and CDR2 YSYEKL. V dropped 3 bases and J dropped 4; count of bases not matched to a gene: 19. The CDR3 nucleotides are TGCGCCAGCAGCCACAGTCCCCGAGGCACAGGGGGGCGCGGCACCGGGGAGCTGTTTTTT. Its translation: CASSHSPRGTGGRGTGELFF.

This clonotype has a handful of counts. The chain uses TRBV4-2 and TRBJ2-3; D uncertain. CDR1 LGHNA and CDR2 YNFKEQ come from the germline V gene. Trimming took off 3 bases at V and 2 bases at J, with 12 bases between the two ends. This CDR3 has 15 amino acids. This CDR3 is CASSHPSTDTDTQYF. DNA for the CDR3: TGTGCCAGCAGCCACCCCTCCACAGACACAGATACGCAGTATTTT.

This clonotype was observed once. As DNA, the CDR3 is TGCGCCAGCAGCTCAACCGACCCGGCTGAAGCTTTCTTT. Translating it yields CASSSTDPAEAFF. The V gene is TRBV5-1, the J gene TRBJ1-1; D is undetermined. The V end lost 3 bases, the J end lost 6 bases, and 12 bases lay between the germline ends. The CDR3 is 13 amino acids. Looked up from germline, CDR1 is SGHRS and CDR2 is YFSETQ.

This clonotype was seen at least ten times. The V and J genes are TRBV30 and TRBJ2-3; 10 bases are shared with TRBD2. Unmatched junction bases numbered 16, after V lost 4 bases and J lost 3 bases. CDR1 and CDR2 from the germline V gene are GTSNPN and SVGIG (reference sequence). The CDR3 has 18 residues. The CDR3 spells CAWTSKRGGLGWTDTQYF. Written as DNA, the CDR3 is TGTGCCTGGACCTCTAAGCGGGGGGGCTTAGGTTGGACAGATACGCAGTATTTT. Variable domain in full (rest from reference TRBV30 and TRBJ2-3): SQTIHQWPATLVQPVGSPLSLECTVEGTSNPNLYWYRQAAGRGLQLLFYSVGIGQISSEVPQNLSASRPQDRQFILSSKKLLLSDSGFYLCAWTSKRGGLGWTDTQYFGPGTRLTVL.

V and J are TRBV7-2 and TRBJ1-4; D gene unclear. Per germline, CDR1 SGHTA and CDR2 FQGNSA. The germline V and J ends were trimmed by 5 bases and 4 bases, with 11 bases remaining between them. This CDR3 spans 14 amino acids. The CDR3 protein is CASSPRTFNEKLFF. Written as DNA, the CDR3 is TGTGCCAGCAGCCCCAGGACGTTTAATGAAAAACTGTTTTTT.

The rearrangement uses TRBV19 and TRBJ2-7; a possible D gene is TRBD2 (5 bases). The V end was cut by 10 bases, the J end by 4 bases, with 17 bases between. CDR3 size: 13 residues. Germline lookup yields CDR1 LNHDA and CDR2 SQIVND (reference sequence). The CDR3 is CAINSPGSYEQYF. CDR3 in DNA: TGTGCCATTAACTCGCCGGGGAGTTACGAGCAGTACTTC.

A few counts support this clonotype. This chain connects TRBV6-4 to TRBJ2-1; 12 bases match TRBD2. CDR3 length: 14 amino acids. Germline values: CDR1 MRHNA, CDR2 SNTAGT. J lost 6 bases, V lost 6 bases, and 3 bases had no gene match. The CDR3 sequence: CASSPSGGANEQFF. CDR3 coding DNA: TGTGCCAGCAGCCCTAGCGGGGGGGCCAATGAGCAGTTCTTC.

This clonotype turned up a few times. The chain uses TRBV11-2 and TRBJ2-2; D is undetermined. V shed 5 bases and J shed 5 bases, with 21 bases lying between them. The germline gives CDR1 SGHAT, CDR2 FQNNGV. CDR3 size: 17 residues. The CDR3 region has the DNA TGTGCCAGCAGCGCGAGAGAGTCCATCGTTGGGACCGGGGAGCTGTTTTTT. It codes for CASSARESIVGTGELFF.

This sequence joins TRBV10-3 and TRBJ1-2; D gene uncertain. Deletions cut 6 bases from V and 7 bases from J, with 18 bases between. The CDR3 has 14 residues. The V gene's germline CDR1 is ENHRY and CDR2 SYGVKD. The CDR3, as DNA: TGTGCCATCAGAGAACCTACTACCGGCGGTGGCTACACCTTC. Translating it yields CAIREPTTGGGYTF.

In this sample, this clonotype turned up many times. The rearrangement uses TRBV7-9 and TRBJ2-1; TRBD1 agrees at 8 bases. This CDR3 spans 15 amino acids. CDR1 SEHNR and CDR2 FQNEAQ come from the germline V gene (reference sequence). Losses at the gene ends were 5 bases for V and 2 bases for J; bases not matched to a gene: 5. This chain's CDR3 is CASSIQGVTYNEQFF. CDR3 DNA sequence: TGTGCCAGCAGCATACAGGGGGTGACCTACAATGAGCAGTTCTTC.

V usage is TRBV20-1 and J usage is TRBJ1-5; a possible D gene is TRBD1 (5 bases). The CDR3 is made up of 14 amino acids. CDR1 and CDR2 from the germline V gene are DFQATT and SNEGSKA (reference sequence). V was cut by 0 bases and J by 9 bases, with 15 bases left in between. CDR3 DNA sequence: TGCAGTGCTAGAGATGTACAGGTTGAATGGCCCCAGCATTTT. Protein product: CSARDVQVEWPQHF.

As concerns this clonotype: Compared with germline, one end of the junction differs, possibly owing to a read error. The genes are TRBV20-1 and TRBJ2-1; D is ambiguous. Germline V gene sequence: CDR1 DFQATT, CDR2 SNEGSKA (reference sequence). This CDR3 contains 16 residues. CDR3 in DNA: TGCAGTTCTAGAGACCAACAGAACAGTCGTAACAATGAGCAGTTCTTC. Protein sequence: CSSRDQQNSRNNEQFF.

This clonotype was observed a few times. The chain employs TRBV7-2 and TRBJ1-1; maybe TRBD1 (5 bases). Germline V gene lookup returns CDR1 SGHTA and CDR2 FQGNSA. The V gene lost 8 bases and the J gene lost 3 bases, with 19 bases spanning the gap. CDR3 length: 15 amino acids. The CDR3 DNA sequence: TGTGCCAGCCAACCCGGGGCCACCCGGGACACTGAAGCTTTCTTT. This codes for CASQPGATRDTEAFF.